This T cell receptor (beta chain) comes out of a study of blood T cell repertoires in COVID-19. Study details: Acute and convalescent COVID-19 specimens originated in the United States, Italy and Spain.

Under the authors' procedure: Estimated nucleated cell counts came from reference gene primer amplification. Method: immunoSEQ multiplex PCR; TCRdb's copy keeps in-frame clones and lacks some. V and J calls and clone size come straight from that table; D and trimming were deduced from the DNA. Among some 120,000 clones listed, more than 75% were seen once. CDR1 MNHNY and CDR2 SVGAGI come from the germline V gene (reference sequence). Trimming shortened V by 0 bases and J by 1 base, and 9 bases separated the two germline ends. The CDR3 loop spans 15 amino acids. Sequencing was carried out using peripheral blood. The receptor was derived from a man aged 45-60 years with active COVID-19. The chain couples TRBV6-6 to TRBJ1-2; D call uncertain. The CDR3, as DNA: TGTGCCAGCAGTTACTCGAGCGGCAGTAACTATGGCTACACCTTC. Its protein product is CASSYSSGSNYGYTF.